The clone carrying this T cell receptor (beta chain) was seen a few times. Its antigen remains unidentified. These data originate in a study of CD8+ T cells in alopecia areata. The study's findings and limits: Significant decreases in scalp clonality and expanded CD8+ clones followed tofacitinib treatment. In scalp and blood, many expanded lesional clones persisted during tofacitinib.

This CDR3 is 15 amino acids long. The germline V gene has CDR1 LNHDA and CDR2 SQIVND (reference sequence). V was clipped by 5 bases and J by 1 base; unmatched bases: 8. Treatment noted: oral pan-JAK inhibitor, 5-10 mg twice daily. Isolated RNA was reverse transcribed into cDNA used as the sequencing template. Assay: immunoSEQ multiplex PCR; the TCRdb copy retains only in-frame clones and omits some. The sample includes more than 150,000 clones, around three fifths of them seen just once. The chain combines TRBV19 with TRBJ2-7, with 7 bases identical to TRBD1. The sequencing here drew on CD8+ T cells sorted from blood, taken at week 24, from a patient treated with tofacitinib. This TCR was sampled from a human donor with alopecia areata. The chain's CDR3 is CASSETSTGSYEQYF. For the CDR3, the DNA is TGTGCCAGTAGTGAAACGTCGACAGGGTCCTACGAGCAGTACTTC.